The T cell receptor beta chain under discussion was sequenced for a study of T-cell memory formation after mild COVID-19. Overall study: TCR clustering was largely donor specific. The study's findings and limits: Contracting clones from day 15 to 85 showed balanced CD4/CD8; later expanders favored CD4+.

A few counts support this clonotype. Antigen unknown. Constant-segment primers and 5'RACE yielded cDNA libraries for TCR alpha and TCR beta, each carrying sample barcodes and UMIs. From the 5' RACE reads, TCRdb called clonotypes with MiXCR, one entry per CDR3 protein. The sample yields about 270,000 distinct CDR3 sequences, over 15% seen once. This sequence was found in a man younger than 30 who had mild COVID-19 (a few samples of this study predate the infection). Cell type and time point are not known. What was sequenced was PBMCs or a T cell subset sorted from them (not recorded which).

The DNA for the CDR3 is TGTGCCAGCAGCCGGGAGGGTATAAACACTGAAGCTTTCTTT. This sequence encodes CASSREGINTEAFF. This chain joins TRBV3-1 and TRBJ1-1, with D unresolved. Trimming pared 4 bases from V and 2 bases from J, leaving 11 bases between. CDR1 is LGHDT, CDR2 YNNKEL, per germline (reference sequence). This CDR3 spans 14 amino acids.